There are a few counts of the clone carrying this TCR beta chain. Germline-derived CDR1 and CDR2 are LNHNV and YYDKDF (reference sequence). V lost 1 base and J lost 7, with 10 bases in between. This CDR3 has 13 residues. The data originate from a study of blood T cell repertoires in COVID-19. Assay: immunoSEQ multiplex PCR; the TCRdb copy retains only in-frame clones and omits some. The table shows 140,000 to 150,000 clones, with just under 80% occurring only once. Sequenced sample: peripheral blood. The rearrangement links TRBV15 to TRBJ1-2; tentatively, D is TRBD1 (5 bases). This TCR was recovered from an older woman with acute or convalescent COVID-19. Written as DNA, the CDR3 is TGTGCCACCAGCAGAGTTGGGGGGTTTGGCTACACCTTC. Translated: CATSRVGGFGYTF.